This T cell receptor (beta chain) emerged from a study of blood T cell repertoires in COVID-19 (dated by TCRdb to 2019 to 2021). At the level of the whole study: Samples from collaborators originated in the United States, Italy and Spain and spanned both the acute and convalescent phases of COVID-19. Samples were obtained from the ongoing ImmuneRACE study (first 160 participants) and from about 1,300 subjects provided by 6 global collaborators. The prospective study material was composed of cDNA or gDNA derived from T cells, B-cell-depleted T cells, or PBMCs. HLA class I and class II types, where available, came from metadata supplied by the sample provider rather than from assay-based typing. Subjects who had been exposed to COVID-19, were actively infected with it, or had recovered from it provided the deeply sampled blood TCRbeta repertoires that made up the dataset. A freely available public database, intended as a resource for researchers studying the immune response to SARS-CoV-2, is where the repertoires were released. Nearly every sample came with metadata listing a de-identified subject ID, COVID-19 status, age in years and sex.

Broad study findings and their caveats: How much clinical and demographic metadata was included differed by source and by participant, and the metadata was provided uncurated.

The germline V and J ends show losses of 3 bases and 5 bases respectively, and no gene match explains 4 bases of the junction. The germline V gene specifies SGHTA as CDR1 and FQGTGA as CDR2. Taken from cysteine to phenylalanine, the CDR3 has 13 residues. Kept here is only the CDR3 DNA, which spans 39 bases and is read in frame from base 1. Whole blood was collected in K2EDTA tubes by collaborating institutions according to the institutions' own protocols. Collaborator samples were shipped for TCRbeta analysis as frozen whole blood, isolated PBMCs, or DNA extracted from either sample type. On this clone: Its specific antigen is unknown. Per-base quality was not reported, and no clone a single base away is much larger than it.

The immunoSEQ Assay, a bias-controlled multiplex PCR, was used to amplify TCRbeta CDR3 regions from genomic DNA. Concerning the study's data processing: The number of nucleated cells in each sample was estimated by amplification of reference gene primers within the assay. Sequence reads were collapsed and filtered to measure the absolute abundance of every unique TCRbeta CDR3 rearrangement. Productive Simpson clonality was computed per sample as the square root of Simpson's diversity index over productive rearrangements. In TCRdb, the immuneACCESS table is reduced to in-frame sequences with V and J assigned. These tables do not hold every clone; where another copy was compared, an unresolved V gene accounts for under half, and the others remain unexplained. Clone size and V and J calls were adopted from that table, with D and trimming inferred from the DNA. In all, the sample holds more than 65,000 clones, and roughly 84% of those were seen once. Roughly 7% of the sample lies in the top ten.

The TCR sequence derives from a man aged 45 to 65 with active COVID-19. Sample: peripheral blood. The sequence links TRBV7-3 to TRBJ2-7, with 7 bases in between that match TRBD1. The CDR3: CASSLTGMDEQYF. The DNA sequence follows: TGTGCCAGCAGCTTGACAGGGATGGACGAGCAGTACTTC.